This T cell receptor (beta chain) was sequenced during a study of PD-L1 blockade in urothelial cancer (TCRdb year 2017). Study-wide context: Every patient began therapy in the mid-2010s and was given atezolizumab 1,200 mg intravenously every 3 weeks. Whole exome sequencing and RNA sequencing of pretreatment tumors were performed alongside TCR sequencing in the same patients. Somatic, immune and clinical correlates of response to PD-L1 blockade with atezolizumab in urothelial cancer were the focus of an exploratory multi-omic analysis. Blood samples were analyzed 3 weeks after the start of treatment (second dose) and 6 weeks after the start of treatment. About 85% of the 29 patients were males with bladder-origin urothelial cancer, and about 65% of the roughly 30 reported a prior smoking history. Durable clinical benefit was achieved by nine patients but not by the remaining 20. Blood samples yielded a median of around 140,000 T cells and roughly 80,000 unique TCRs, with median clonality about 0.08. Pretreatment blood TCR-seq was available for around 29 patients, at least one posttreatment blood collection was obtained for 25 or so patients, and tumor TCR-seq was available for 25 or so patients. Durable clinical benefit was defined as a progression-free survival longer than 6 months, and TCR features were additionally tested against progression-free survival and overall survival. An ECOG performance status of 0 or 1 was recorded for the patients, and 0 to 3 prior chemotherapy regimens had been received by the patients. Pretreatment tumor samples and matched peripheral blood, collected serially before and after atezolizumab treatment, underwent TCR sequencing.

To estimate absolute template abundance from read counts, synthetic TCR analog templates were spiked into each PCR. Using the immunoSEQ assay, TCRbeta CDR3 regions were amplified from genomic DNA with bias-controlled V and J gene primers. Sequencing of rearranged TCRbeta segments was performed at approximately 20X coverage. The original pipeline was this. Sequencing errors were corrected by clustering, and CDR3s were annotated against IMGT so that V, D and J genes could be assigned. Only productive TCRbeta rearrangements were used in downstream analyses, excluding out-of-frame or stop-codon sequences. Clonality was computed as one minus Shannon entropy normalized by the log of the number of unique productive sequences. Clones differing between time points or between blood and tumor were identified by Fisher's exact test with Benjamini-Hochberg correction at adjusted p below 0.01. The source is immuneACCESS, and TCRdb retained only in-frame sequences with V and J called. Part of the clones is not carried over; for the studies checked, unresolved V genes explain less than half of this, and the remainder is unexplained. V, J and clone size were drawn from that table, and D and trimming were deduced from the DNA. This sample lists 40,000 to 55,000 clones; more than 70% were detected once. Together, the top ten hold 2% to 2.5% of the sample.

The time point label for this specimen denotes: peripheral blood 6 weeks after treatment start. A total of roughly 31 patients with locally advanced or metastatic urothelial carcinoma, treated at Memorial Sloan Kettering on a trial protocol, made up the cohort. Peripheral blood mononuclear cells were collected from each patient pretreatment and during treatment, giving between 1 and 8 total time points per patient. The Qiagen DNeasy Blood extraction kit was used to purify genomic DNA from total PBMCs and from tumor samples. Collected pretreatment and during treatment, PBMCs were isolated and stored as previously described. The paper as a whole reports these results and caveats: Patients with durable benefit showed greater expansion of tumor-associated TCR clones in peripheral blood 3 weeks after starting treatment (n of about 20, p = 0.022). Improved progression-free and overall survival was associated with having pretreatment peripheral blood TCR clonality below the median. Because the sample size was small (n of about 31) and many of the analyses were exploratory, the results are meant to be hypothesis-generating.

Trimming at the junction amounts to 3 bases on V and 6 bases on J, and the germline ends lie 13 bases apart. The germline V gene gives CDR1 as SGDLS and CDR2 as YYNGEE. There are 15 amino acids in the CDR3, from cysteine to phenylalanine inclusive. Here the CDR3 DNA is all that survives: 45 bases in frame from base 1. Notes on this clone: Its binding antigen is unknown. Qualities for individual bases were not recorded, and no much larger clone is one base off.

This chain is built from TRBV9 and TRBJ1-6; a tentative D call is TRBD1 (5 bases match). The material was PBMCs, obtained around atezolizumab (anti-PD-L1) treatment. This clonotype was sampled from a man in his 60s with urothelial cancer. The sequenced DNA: TGTGCCAGCAGCGAGTTCCAGGGTCCTAATTCACCCCTCCACTTT. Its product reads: CASSEFQGPNSPLHF.